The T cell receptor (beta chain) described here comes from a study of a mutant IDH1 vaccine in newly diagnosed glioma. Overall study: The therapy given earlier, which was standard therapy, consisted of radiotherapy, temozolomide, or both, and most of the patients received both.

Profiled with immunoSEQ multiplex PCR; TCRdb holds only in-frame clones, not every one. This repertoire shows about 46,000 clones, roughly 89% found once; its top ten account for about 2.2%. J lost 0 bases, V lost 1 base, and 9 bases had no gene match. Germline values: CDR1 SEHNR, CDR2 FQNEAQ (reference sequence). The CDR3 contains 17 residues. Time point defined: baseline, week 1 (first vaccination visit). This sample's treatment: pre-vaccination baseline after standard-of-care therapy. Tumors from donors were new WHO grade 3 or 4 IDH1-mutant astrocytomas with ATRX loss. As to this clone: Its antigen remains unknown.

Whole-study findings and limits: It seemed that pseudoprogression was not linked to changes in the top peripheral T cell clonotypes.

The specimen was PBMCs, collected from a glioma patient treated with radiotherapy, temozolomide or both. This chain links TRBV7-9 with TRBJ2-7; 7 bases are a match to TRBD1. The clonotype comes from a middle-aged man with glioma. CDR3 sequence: CASSLGVGGHSSYEQYF. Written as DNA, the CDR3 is TGTGCCAGCAGCTTAGGGGTAGGGGGCCATAGCTCCTACGAGCAGTACTTC.